The rows below give T cell receptor beta chains drawn from one sample of a study of cytomegalovirus exposure and HLA in healthy donors. Profiled with immunoSEQ multiplex PCR; TCRdb holds only in-frame clones, not every one. Of approximately 240,000 clones in the sample, 90% to 95% are singletons; the top ten hold 0.8% to 1.2%. Sequencing was carried out using PBMCs. The receptor set was obtained from a woman aged 18-29 years in good health and CMV-seronegative. Each CDR3 is given with its conserved first and last residue. A D gene is named only where the DNA matches it firmly. Expanded clones are given a class, and other clones once, few, many or no size at all.

TRBD1,TRBJ1-6,14,TRBV4-1,NA,CASSQTGLSSPLHF,TGCGCCAGCAGCCAGACAGGGTTAAGTTCACCCCTCCACTTT
NA,TRBJ2-1,16,TRBV10-3,NA,CAISDVALLTGDEQFF,TGTGCCATCAGTGATGTGGCCCTCCTAACGGGAGATGAGCAGTTCTTC
NA,TRBJ1-4,15,TRBV6-1,NA,CASNPGEGGDEKLFF,TGTGCCAGCAACCCCGGGGAGGGGGGAGATGAAAAACTGTTTTTT
NA,TRBJ1-6,15,TRBV28,NA,CASSGRGGYNSPLHF,TGTGCCAGCAGCGGCCGTGGAGGTTATAATTCACCCCTCCACTTT
TRBD1,TRBJ2-7,16,TRBV27,NA,CASSSRPRIQGDEQYF,TGTGCCAGCAGTTCGCGACCCCGAATTCAGGGGGACGAGCAGTACTTC
TRBD1,TRBJ1-1,15,TRBV7-3,NA,CASSLDRVLGTEAFF,TGTGCCAGCAGCTTGGACAGGGTTTTGGGCACTGAAGCTTTCTTT
NA,TRBJ1-2,13,TRBV19,NA,CASSPGWAYGYTF,TGTGCCAGTAGTCCCGGTTGGGCCTATGGCTACACCTTC
TRBD1,TRBJ2-3,14,TRBV27,NA,CASKDQGATDTQYF,TGTGCCAGTAAAGATCAGGGGGCCACGGATACGCAGTATTTT
NA,TRBJ1-2,17,TRBV14,NA,CASSQAWGGLATTGYTF,TGTGCCAGCAGCCAAGCCTGGGGAGGTCTTGCTACAACCGGCTACACCTTC
NA,TRBJ1-2,14,TRBV5-4,few,CASSLVGTSQGYTF,TGTGCCAGCAGCTTAGTGGGCACTTCCCAAGGCTACACCTTC
TRBD1,TRBJ1-3,15,TRBV7-8,NA,CASSLEGTAGNTIYF,TGTGCCAGCAGCTTAGAGGGGACAGCTGGAAACACCATATATTTT
NA,TRBJ1-3,15,TRBV5-6,NA,CASSLATGAGNTIYF,TGTGCCAGCAGCTTGGCCACGGGTGCCGGAAACACCATATATTTT
TRBD2,TRBJ2-5,15,TRBV28,NA,CASSPRTSGIETQYF,TGTGCCAGCAGTCCCCGGACTAGCGGGATTGAGACCCAGTACTTC
NA,TRBJ1-1,14,TRBV27,NA,CASSLSRSGTEAFF,TGTGCCAGCAGTTTGAGCAGGTCCGGCACTGAAGCTTTCTTT
TRBD1,TRBJ1-1,14,TRBV7-9,NA,CASSLRQGNTEAFF,TGTGCCAGCAGCCTCAGACAGGGGAACACTGAAGCTTTCTTT
NA,TRBJ2-7,15,TRBV5-4,NA,CASSLWAGSSYEQYF,TGTGCCAGCAGCTTGTGGGCGGGCAGCTCCTACGAGCAGTACTTC
NA,TRBJ2-2,14,TRBV5-1,NA,CASSLWGGAGELFF,TGCGCCAGCAGCTTGTGGGGCGGGGCCGGGGAGCTGTTTTTT
NA,TRBJ1-1,14,TRBV2,once,CASRRAGDDTEAFF,TGTGCCAGCAGGAGGGCAGGGGACGACACTGAAGCTTTCTTT
TRBD2,TRBJ2-1,16,TRBV9,once,CASSVGLAGAYEEQFF,TGTGCCAGCAGCGTTGGACTAGCGGGGGCGTATGAGGAGCAGTTCTTC
NA,TRBJ1-5,18,TRBV6-4,NA,CAPAGGGLPDYSNQPQHF,TGTGCCCCAGCGGGAGGAGGGCTCCCAGACTATAGCAATCAGCCCCAGCATTTT
NA,TRBJ2-7,12,TRBV19,NA,CASSTPGYEQYF,TGTGCCAGTAGTACCCCGGGGTACGAGCAGTACTTC
NA,TRBJ1-1,13,TRBV5-4,NA,CASSLTGINEAFF,TGTGCCAGCAGCTTGACAGGTATTAATGAAGCTTTCTTT
NA,TRBJ1-1,14,TRBV10-1,NA,CASSAPLNNTEAFF,TGCGCCAGCAGTGCCCCTCTTAATAACACTGAAGCTTTCTTT
NA,TRBJ2-1,15,TRBV5-4,NA,CASSFWGGAYNEQFF,TGTGCCAGCAGCTTTTGGGGGGGCGCCTACAATGAGCAGTTCTTC
TRBD2,TRBJ2-3,15,TRBV27,NA,CASTSRASGTDTQYF,TGTGCCAGCACCTCGCGGGCTAGCGGTACAGATACGCAGTATTTT
NA,TRBJ2-7,11,TRBV18,NA,CASSRGGEQYF,TGTGCCAGCTCACGAGGGGGCGAGCAGTACTTC
TRBD1,TRBJ1-4,15,TRBV6-1,NA,CASSVGAGGDEKLFF,TGTGCCAGCAGTGTAGGTGCAGGGGGAGATGAAAAACTGTTTTTT
NA,TRBJ1-1,16,TRBV4-1,NA,CASSHFAGERVTEAFF,TGCGCCAGCAGCCATTTCGCAGGGGAAAGGGTCACTGAAGCTTTCTTT
TRBD1,TRBJ2-5,13,TRBV28,NA,CASLRGYQETQYF,TGTGCCAGCCTCAGGGGGTACCAAGAGACCCAGTACTTC
TRBD2,TRBJ2-7,14,TRBV2,NA,CASSPDGTTYEQYF,TGTGCCAGCAGTCCGGACGGGACTACCTACGAGCAGTACTTC
TRBD1,TRBJ1-4,16,TRBV28,NA,CASSLPGQGLNEKLFF,TGTGCCAGCAGTTTACCCGGACAGGGCCTTAATGAAAAACTGTTTTTT
TRBD1,TRBJ1-5,15,TRBV27,few,CASSSRQGGNQPQHF,TGTGCCAGCAGTTCGCGACAGGGCGGGAATCAGCCCCAGCATTTT
TRBD2,TRBJ2-5,16,TRBV11-2,NA,CASSQGPSGSVETQYF,TGTGCCAGCAGCCAAGGGCCTAGCGGGAGTGTGGAGACCCAGTACTTC
TRBD1,TRBJ1-2,17,TRBV2,NA,CASSESRTGGGSYGYTF,TGTGCCAGCAGTGAATCCAGGACAGGGGGAGGAAGCTATGGCTACACCTTC
TRBD1,TRBJ1-5,16,TRBV28,NA,CASRFLYRGNNQPQHF,TGTGCCAGCAGGTTCCTCTACAGGGGGAACAATCAGCCCCAGCATTTT
TRBD1,TRBJ2-7,14,TRBV4-1,NA,CASSQGQGAYEQYF,TGCGCCAGCAGCCAAGGACAGGGGGCCTACGAGCAGTACTTC
TRBD1,TRBJ1-5,16,TRBV5-1,NA,CASSLRPGGSYQPQHF,TGCGCCAGCAGCTTGCGTCCAGGGGGCAGTTATCAGCCCCAGCATTTT
TRBD2,TRBJ2-1,16,TRBV28,NA,CASNMPGLGSSNEQFF,TGTGCCAGCAATATGCCGGGACTAGGGTCGTCGAATGAGCAGTTCTTC
NA,TRBJ1-1,14,TRBV25-1,NA,CASSDPAGLTEAFF,TGTGCCAGCAGTGATCCCGCAGGGTTAACTGAAGCTTTCTTT
NA,TRBJ2-7,13,TRBV5-1,NA,CASSLLGGVEQYF,TGCGCCAGCAGCTTGCTGGGCGGGGTAGAGCAGTACTTC
NA,TRBJ2-7,13,TRBV27,NA,CASSQGSGYEQYF,TGTGCCAGCAGTCAAGGTTCCGGGTACGAGCAGTACTTC